This TCR beta chain comes out of a study of monozygotic twins with inflammatory bowel disease. The study, taken as a whole, reports: Patient repertoires may carry noise from differing immunosuppressive treatments.

The V gene's germline CDR1 is LGHNA and CDR2 YSLEER. The CDR3 is 13 amino acids. A total RNA quantity of 3500 ng went into each TCR library. TCRdb reanalyzed the 5' RACE reads and collapses them to one entry per CDR3 protein, without DNA. The sample table includes under 45,000 distinct CDR3 sequences. On this clonotype: Its antigen is not identified.

The sequenced sample consisted of blood. The J gene is TRBJ2-1, the V gene TRBV4-3; the D call from TCRdb, TRBD1, cannot be confirmed without DNA. This clonotype was obtained from a human donor with ulcerative colitis or Crohn's disease, or a healthy co-twin of an affected twin (not recorded which). CDR3 amino acids: CASSQATGNEQFF.